The clone carrying this T cell receptor (beta chain) has ten or more counts. The entry originates in a study of T cells after yellow fever vaccination. The germline gives CDR1 SGHDN, CDR2 FVKESK. CDR3 length: 14 residues. Trimming took 4 bases from V and 2 from J, leaving 10 bases between them. 5'RACE template switching generated TCR cDNA, adding a universal primer site and UMIs. Each CDR3 protein is one row after TCRdb ran MiXCR on the 5' RACE reads. The table includes around 330,000 distinct CDR3 sequences, 3.6% detected once. The J gene is TRBJ2-3, the V gene TRBV14; D perhaps matches TRBD2 (5 bases). This receptor was obtained from a man aged 18 to 30 who received the YFV17D yellow fever vaccine. This specimen consisted of PBMCs, obtained on the day of the yellow fever booster vaccination. The DNA of the CDR3 is TGTGCCAGCAGCCGACGGGGATACACAGATACGCAGTATTTT. It yields the protein CASSRRGYTDTQYF. Full variable domain (rest looked up from reference TRBV14 and TRBJ2-3): EAGVTQFPSHSVIEKGQTVTLRCDPISGHDNLYWYRRVMGKEIKFLLHFVKESKQDESGMPNNRFLAERTGGTYSTLKVQPAELEDSGVYFCASSRRGYTDTQYFGPGTRLTVL.